Listed below are T cell receptor beta chains from one sample, sequenced in a study of T cells in Graves' hyperthyroidism and ophthalmopathy. Using its own MiXCR run on the multiplex PCR reads, TCRdb lists one record per CDR3 protein. The table records more than 650,000 distinct CDR3 sequences, 14% of them present only once. The sequencing input was blood. All receptors come from a woman between 18 and 29 years old with Graves' hyperthyroidism. Both conserved end residues are part of each CDR3. A D gene is named only where the DNA matches it firmly. Size values are once, few and many counts, or a class for expanded clones, and some rows have none.

v_gene	d_gene	abundance	j_gene	CDR3nt	CDR3aa
TRBV7-2	-	-	TRBJ2-3	TGTGCCAGCAGCCCAAACGCTGGGTTTCAGTATTTT	CASSPNAGFQYF
TRBV2	TRBD1	many	TRBJ1-6	TGTGCCAGCAACCTTGGGACAGGCCGAAATTCACCCCTCCACTTT	CASNLGTGRNSPLHF
TRBV4-1	-	-	TRBJ2-2	TGCGCCAGCAGCCAAGGACATTACACCGGGGAGCTGTTTTTT	CASSQGHYTGELFF
TRBV4-3	TRBD1	-	TRBJ2-7	TGCGCCAGCAGCCAAGATAACAGGGGCAAGGAGCAGTACTTC	CASSQDNRGKEQYF
TRBV20-1	TRBD2	few	TRBJ2-7	TGCAGTGCTCGCGATCTAGCGGGGTCTTCCTACGAGCAGTACTTC	CSARDLAGSSYEQYF
TRBV6-6	TRBD2	many	TRBJ2-3	TGTGCCAGCAGTTACAGAGCGGGGGCTAGCACAGATACGCAGTATTTT	CASSYRAGASTDTQYF
TRBV7-2	-	many	TRBJ2-5	TGTGCCAGCAGCCCGCAGACAGGACCGTCGGAGACCCAGTACTTC	CASSPQTGPSETQYF
TRBV7-8	TRBD2	many	TRBJ2-5	TGTGCCAGCAGCTTAGGTTGGGCCGGGAGGGCCCGAGAGACCCAGTACTTC	CASSLGWAGRARETQYF
TRBV30	-	many	TRBJ2-3	TGTGCCTGGAGTCGCGCCCAAAGCACAGATACGCAGTATTTT	CAWSRAQSTDTQYF
TRBV7-9	-	few	TRBJ2-7	TGTGCCAGCAGCTTGGGGGACCACACCTACAAGCAGTACTTC	CASSLGDHTYKQYF
TRBV12-3/TRBV12-4	-	-	TRBJ2-2	TGTGCCAGCACCGGGTGGGGGAAGGCCGGGGAGCTGTTTTTT	CASTGWGKAGELFF
TRBV6-1	-	few	TRBJ2-7	TGTGCCAGCAGTTCCACCTTGGGGGACTACGAGCAGTACTTC	CASSSTLGDYEQYF
TRBV7-2	TRBD2	many	TRBJ2-1	TGTGCCAGCAGCTTACTAGCGGCTCTTAACAATGAGCAGTTCTTC	CASSLLAALNNEQFF
TRBV12-3/TRBV12-4	TRBD1	many	TRBJ2-5	TGTGCCAGCAGTGCCGACAGGGGGTGGGGAGAGACCCAGTACTTC	CASSADRGWGETQYF
TRBV12-3/TRBV12-4	TRBD1	many	TRBJ1-1	TGTGCCAGCAGTTTAGGTGGGACAGGGCGTGAAGCTTTCTTT	CASSLGGTGREAFF
TRBV20-1	TRBD1	many	TRBJ2-1	TGCAGCCCCGCCGGCGGGACAGGGGTAAATGAGCAGTTCTTC	CSPAGGTGVNEQFF
TRBV5-4	TRBD2	few	TRBJ2-1	TGTGCCAGCAGCGGGACTAGCGGTCCCTCCTACAATGAGCAGTTCTTC	CASSGTSGPSYNEQFF
TRBV6-2/TRBV6-3	-	-	TRBJ2-7	TGTGCCAGCAGCCGCGGAGGACCGCCCTTGGACGAGCAGTACTTC	CASSRGGPPLDEQYF
TRBV7-4	TRBD1	many	TRBJ2-7	TGTGCCAGCAGCTGGGACAGGAGCGAATCCTACGAGCAGTATTTC	CASSWDRSESYEQYF
TRBV7-9	-	many	TRBJ2-7	TGTGCCAGCAGCTTAGCTAGGAGTTACGAGCAGTACTTC	CASSLARSYEQYF
TRBV28	-	-	TRBJ2-3	TGTGCCAGTATTTCCCAGACAGATACGCAGTATTTT	CASISQTDTQYF
TRBV13	-	many	TRBJ2-1	TGTGCCAGCCAAGGGGAACAAAGATACAATGAGCAGTTCTTC	CASQGEQRYNEQFF
TRBV10-1	-	-	TRBJ2-1	TGCGCCAGCAGTGAGTCGGGACGGACCTACAATGAGCAGTTCTTC	CASSESGRTYNEQFF
TRBV6-2/TRBV6-3	-	many	TRBJ2-2	TGTGCCAGCAGTCCAATGAGGCAGGGTAACACCGGGGAGCTGTTTTTT	CASSPMRQGNTGELFF
TRBV18	-	many	TRBJ2-5	TGTGCCAGCTCACCGTCCGACTGGAAAGAGACCCAGTACTTC	CASSPSDWKETQYF
TRBV20-1	-	many	TRBJ2-3	TGCAGTGCTAGCCCACGTGGGGGCACAGATACGCAGTATTTT	CSASPRGGTDTQYF
TRBV4-1	TRBD1	few	TRBJ2-7	TGCGCCAGCAGCCAAGACCCCGGGACAGGGGCCTACGAGCAGTACTTC	CASSQDPGTGAYEQYF
TRBV24-1	-	-	TRBJ2-1	TGTGCCACCAGTGATTTGTGGATTGGCCGCAATGAGCAGTTCTTC	CATSDLWIGRNEQFF
TRBV12-3/TRBV12-4	-	many	TRBJ2-1	TGTGCCAGCACTCCGGCCGTGGTCCATGAGCAGTTCTTC	CASTPAVVHEQFF
TRBV7-8	TRBD1	many	TRBJ1-1	TGTGCCAGCAGCGCTGGGACAGCCATGAACACTGAAGCTTTCTTT	CASSAGTAMNTEAFF
TRBV7-6	-	many	TRBJ1-1	TGTGCCAGCAGCCCGCTGACGGGACGGGGTGAAGCTTTCTTT	CASSPLTGRGEAFF
TRBV7-2	-	many	TRBJ2-4	TGTGCCAGCAGCCTAAGACTGGAACTAGCCAAAAACATTCAGTACTTC	CASSLRLELAKNIQYF
TRBV2	-	few	TRBJ2-2	TGTGCCAGCAAAGGGCTAGCCGGCGGGGAGCTGTTTTTT	CASKGLAGGELFF
TRBV14	-	few	TRBJ1-4	TGTGCCAGCAGCCAGGGAGCCCTTCAGGGTCCCAATGAAAAACTGTTTTTT	CASSQGALQGPNEKLFF
TRBV15	TRBD2	few	TRBJ2-3	TGTGCCACCAGCAGAGGGGGACTAGCGGGAGTGTCAGGCGCTACGCAGTATTTT	CATSRGGLAGVSGATQYF
TRBV30	TRBD2	-	TRBJ2-1	TGTGCCTGGAGTGCGGGGGTCCTGGGGGGGAATGAGCAGTTCTTC	CAWSAGVLGGNEQFF
TRBV20-1	-	many	TRBJ2-5	TGCAGTGCCTACTCGTACGGGACCCAGTACTTC	CSAYSYGTQYF
TRBV20-1	TRBD1	many	TRBJ2-1	TGCAGTGCTAGAGGGCAGGGGGTGGGGAGCTCCTACAATGAGCAGTTCTTC	CSARGQGVGSSYNEQFF
TRBV6-2/TRBV6-3	-	-	TRBJ2-3	TGTGCCAGCAGTCCCGGGACGACCAACACAGATACGCAGTATTTT	CASSPGTTNTDTQYF
TRBV4-3	TRBD1	many	TRBJ2-1	TGCGCCAGCAGCCTGACCGGGACAGGGGGTTACAATGAGCAGTTCTTC	CASSLTGTGGYNEQFF
TRBV19	TRBD2	few	TRBJ2-1	TGTGCCAGTAGTGTCCCTAGCGGGGGCTCCTACAATGAGCAGTTCTTC	CASSVPSGGSYNEQFF
TRBV5-8	-	-	TRBJ1-1	TGTGCCAGCAGCTTGGGACAGTGGATCAACACTGAAGCTTTCTTT	CASSLGQWINTEAFF
TRBV5-5	-	few	TRBJ1-6	TGTGCCAGCAGCGACCGAGTAAATCGGGGAAATTCACCCCTCCACTTT	CASSDRVNRGNSPLHF
TRBV6-5	-	-	TRBJ2-1	TGTGCCAGCAGTTACTCAAACAGGGTCTCCTACAATGAGCAGTTCTTC	CASSYSNRVSYNEQFF
TRBV7-3	TRBD2	-	TRBJ2-1	TGTGCCAGCAGCTTATCTCCGGGACTAGAGCAGTTCTTC	CASSLSPGLEQFF
TRBV11-2	TRBD1	few	TRBJ2-5	TGTGCCAGCAGCTCCATAAGGGGACAGCAAGAGACCCAGTACTTC	CASSSIRGQQETQYF
TRBV5-1	TRBD1	-	TRBJ2-3	TGCGCCAGCAGCTTGAGGACAGGGCACACAGATACGCAGTATTTT	CASSLRTGHTDTQYF
TRBV15	-	many	TRBJ2-1	TGTGCCACCAGCAGCAGACTAGAGAACGGCAATGAGCAGTTCTTC	CATSSRLENGNEQFF
TRBV6-1	-	many	TRBJ2-3	TGTGCCAGCAGTTACGGGCTGGAAAGCACAGATACGCAGTATTTT	CASSYGLESTDTQYF
TRBV18	-	many	TRBJ1-4	TGTGCCAGCTCACCGCTTCCAAAGGGTGAAAAACTGTTTTTT	CASSPLPKGEKLFF
TRBV7-9	-	-	TRBJ2-1	TGTGCCAGCGGCCCGGCTTCGGACTACAATGAGCAGTTCTTC	CASGPASDYNEQFF
TRBV28	TRBD1	many	TRBJ1-5	TGTGCCAGCAGCTCCAGGGGGCTCGGGTATCAGCCCCAGCATTTT	CASSSRGLGYQPQHF
TRBV9	TRBD1	few	TRBJ2-3	TGTGCCAGCAGCAGGGGACAGCCAGATACGCAGTATTTT	CASSRGQPDTQYF
TRBV6-1	-	many	TRBJ2-7	TGTGCCAGCTGCGAGCAGTACTTC	CASCEQYF
TRBV20-1	TRBD2	-	TRBJ2-7	TGCAGTGCTAGAGCAAATCTGGCGGGAGAAGCCTACGAGCAGTACTTC	CSARANLAGEAYEQYF
TRBV5-8	-	many	TRBJ2-7	TGTGCCACGCCATCCAGGGAGAGCTCCTACGAGCAGTACTTC	CATPSRESSYEQYF
TRBV7-2	TRBD2	-	TRBJ2-5	TGTGCCAGCTCGTCGGGAGTAGCGGGAGCAGTTGGGACCCAGTACTTC	CASSSGVAGAVGTQYF